This TCR beta chain was sequenced in a study of blood T cell repertoires in COVID-19. Study-level information: COVID-19 samples collected from the United States, Italy and Spain covered acute and convalescent phases. PBMCs, B-cell-depleted T cells, or T cells provided the cDNA or gDNA that made up the material.

CDR3 size: 16 residues. V dropped 0 bases and J dropped 8; count of bases not matched to a gene: 5. The germline CDR1 and CDR2 sequences are SNHLY and FYNNEI. As handled by the study authors: Quantification of nucleated cells was approximated via reference gene primer amplification. Data came from immunoSEQ multiplex PCR; TCRdb stores just in-frame clones and leaves some out. The D gene and trimming were derived from the DNA, and the V and J assignments and clone size from that table. The sample carries some 220,000 clones, about 85% recorded once. The source of this sequence is a man aged 45-65 years who had recovered from COVID-19. The gene calls are TRBV2 and TRBJ2-1, with TRBD2 identical over 12 bases. Sequenced material: peripheral blood. CDR3 sequence reads: CASSEAYLAGGDEQFF. The CDR3 nucleotides read TGTGCCAGCAGTGAAGCGTACCTAGCGGGAGGGGATGAGCAGTTCTTC.